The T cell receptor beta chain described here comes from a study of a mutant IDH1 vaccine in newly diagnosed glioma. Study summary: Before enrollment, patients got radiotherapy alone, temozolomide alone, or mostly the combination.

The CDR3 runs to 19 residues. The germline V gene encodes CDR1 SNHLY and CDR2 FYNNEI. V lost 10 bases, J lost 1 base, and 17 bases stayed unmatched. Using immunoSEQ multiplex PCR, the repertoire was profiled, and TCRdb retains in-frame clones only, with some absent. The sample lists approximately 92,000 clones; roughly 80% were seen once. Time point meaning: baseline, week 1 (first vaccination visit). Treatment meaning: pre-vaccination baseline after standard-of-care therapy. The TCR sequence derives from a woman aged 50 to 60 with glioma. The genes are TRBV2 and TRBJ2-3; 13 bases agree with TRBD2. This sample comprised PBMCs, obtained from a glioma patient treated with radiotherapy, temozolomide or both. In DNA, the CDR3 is TGTGCCACGCCTACCGGGGAACTAGCGGGGGGGCGGGGCACAGATACGCAGTATTTT. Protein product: CATPTGELAGGRGTDTQYF.